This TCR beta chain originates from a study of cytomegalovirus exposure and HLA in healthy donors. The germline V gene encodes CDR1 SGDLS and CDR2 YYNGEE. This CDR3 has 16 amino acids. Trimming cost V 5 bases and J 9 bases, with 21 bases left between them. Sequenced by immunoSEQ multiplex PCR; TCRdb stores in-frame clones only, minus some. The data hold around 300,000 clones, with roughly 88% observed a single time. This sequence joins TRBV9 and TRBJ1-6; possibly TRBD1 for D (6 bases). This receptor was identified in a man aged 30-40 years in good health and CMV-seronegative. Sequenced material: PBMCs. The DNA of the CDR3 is TGTGCCAGCAGTGAAGGGAACAGGGAGGGTGTTTCACCCCTCCACTTT. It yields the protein CASSEGNREGVSPLHF.